The TCR beta chain under discussion was sequenced for a study of technical replicates of blood from a handful of donors. Sequenced by immunoSEQ multiplex PCR; TCRdb stores in-frame clones only, minus some. The data show around 100,000 clones, about 95% seen once. CDR1 and CDR2 (germline): SGDLS, YYNGEE. V shed 0 bases, J shed 2 bases, and the junction held 3 bases outside the gene matches. CDR3 length: 15 amino acids. This clonotype was sampled from a human donor in good health. Sequencing was performed on T cells isolated from PBMCs. The genes are TRBV9 and TRBJ1-2, with TRBD1 matching over 8 bases. The CDR3 here is CASSVVAGGNYGYTF. CDR3 coding DNA: TGTGCCAGCAGCGTAGTAGCAGGGGGCAACTATGGCTACACCTTC.